The source of this T cell receptor beta chain is a study of blood T cell repertoires in COVID-19. On the study more broadly: COVID-19 samples collected from the United States, Italy and Spain covered acute and convalescent phases.

The CDR3 is made up of 12 amino acids. Germline V gene lookup returns CDR1 MNHNY and CDR2 SVGAGI (reference sequence). The germline V and J ends were trimmed by 4 bases and 8 bases, with 11 bases remaining between them. As handled by the study authors: Using reference gene primer amplification, nucleated cell counts were estimated. Generated by immunoSEQ multiplex PCR, the TCRdb table keeps only in-frame clones and is missing some. V and J calls and clone size come straight from that table; D and trimming were deduced from the DNA. Among 200,000 to 300,000 clones listed, about 89% were seen once. This receptor was obtained from a man aged 35-49 years who had recovered from COVID-19. The chain combines TRBV6-6 with TRBJ1-2; a weak D match, TRBD1 (6 bases). The sample was peripheral blood. CDR3 residues: CASSSRGMGYTF. The CDR3 DNA reads as TGTGCCAGCAGTTCCAGGGGAATGGGCTACACCTTC.